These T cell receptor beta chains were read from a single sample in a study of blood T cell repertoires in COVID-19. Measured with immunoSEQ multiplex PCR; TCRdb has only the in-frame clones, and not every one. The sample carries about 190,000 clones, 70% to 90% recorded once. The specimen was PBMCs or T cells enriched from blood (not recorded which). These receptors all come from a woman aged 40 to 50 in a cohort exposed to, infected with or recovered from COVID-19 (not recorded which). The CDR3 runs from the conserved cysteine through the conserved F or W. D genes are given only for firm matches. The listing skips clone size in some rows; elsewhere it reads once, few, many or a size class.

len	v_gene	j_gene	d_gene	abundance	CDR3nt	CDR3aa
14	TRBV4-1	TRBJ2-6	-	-	TGCGCCAGCAGCCCAGGGGCTGGGGCCAACGTCCTGACTTTC	CASSPGAGANVLTF
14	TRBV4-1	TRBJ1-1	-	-	TGCGCCAGCAGCCAAGTAGGGGGAAGCACTGAAGCTTTCTTT	CASSQVGGSTEAFF
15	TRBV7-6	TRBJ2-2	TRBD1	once	TGTGCCAGCAGCTTCCTAGACAGGGACACCGGGGAGCTGTTTTTT	CASSFLDRDTGELFF
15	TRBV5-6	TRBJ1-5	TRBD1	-	TGTGCCAGCAGCTTGACAGGGGCCAGCAATCAGCCCCAGCATTTT	CASSLTGASNQPQHF
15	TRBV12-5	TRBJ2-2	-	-	TGTGCTAGTGGTTTGGGAGGGCCAGGAACCGGGGAGCTGTTTTTT	CASGLGGPGTGELFF
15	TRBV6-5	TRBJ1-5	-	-	TGTGCCAGCAGGACGACAGGAATTAGCAATCAGCCCCAGCATTTT	CASRTTGISNQPQHF
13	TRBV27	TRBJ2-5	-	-	TGTGCCAGCAGTTTATTCCTCCAAGAGACCCAGTACTTC	CASSLFLQETQYF
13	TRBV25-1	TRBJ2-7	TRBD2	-	TGTGCCAGCGTTGGGACTAACCTCTGGGAGCAGTACTTC	CASVGTNLWEQYF
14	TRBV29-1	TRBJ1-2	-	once	TGCAGCGTTGAAGCCGTTGGGGCGCTCTATGGCTACACCTTC	CSVEAVGALYGYTF
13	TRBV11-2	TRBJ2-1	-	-	TGTGCCAGCAGCTGGGGACTTAGCAATGAGCAGTTCTTC	CASSWGLSNEQFF
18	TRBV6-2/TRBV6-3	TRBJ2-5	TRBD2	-	TGTGCCAGCAGTTACCCTCGACTAGCGGGAGGGCCAACAAAGACCCAGTACTTC	CASSYPRLAGGPTKTQYF
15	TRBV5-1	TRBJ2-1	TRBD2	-	TGCGCCAGCAGCTTGGTCGCGGGAGGGTCCAATGAGCAGTTCTTC	CASSLVAGGSNEQFF
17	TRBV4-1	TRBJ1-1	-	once	TGCGCCAGCAGCCAAGCGCAATCGACAGCGACGAACACTGAAGCTTTCTTT	CASSQAQSTATNTEAFF
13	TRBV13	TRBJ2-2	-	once	TGTGCCTGCATGGGCGGGGCCCCCGGGGAGCTGTTTTTT	CACMGGAPGELFF
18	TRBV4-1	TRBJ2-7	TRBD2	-	TGCGCCAGCAGCCAAGGCACCCCACTAGCGGGAGGGCTCTACGAGCAGTACTTC	CASSQGTPLAGGLYEQYF
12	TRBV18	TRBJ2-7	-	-	TGTGCCAGCTCCCGGAGCTCCTACGAGCAGTACTTC	CASSRSSYEQYF
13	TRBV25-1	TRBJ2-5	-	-	TGTGCCAGCAGTGAATATGTGAGGAAGACCCAGTACTTC	CASSEYVRKTQYF
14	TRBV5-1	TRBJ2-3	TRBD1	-	TGCGCCAGCAGCCCGGGACAGCTCACAGATACGCAGTATTTT	CASSPGQLTDTQYF
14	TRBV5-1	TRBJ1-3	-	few	TGCGCCAGCAGCAATCCGTCGTCGGGAAACACCATATATTTT	CASSNPSSGNTIYF
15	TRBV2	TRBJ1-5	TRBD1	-	TGTGCCAGCAGCCCCACGGGACAGAGCAATCAGCCCCAGCATTTT	CASSPTGQSNQPQHF
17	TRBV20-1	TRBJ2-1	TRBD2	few	TGCAGTGCTAGTCCCCTAGCGGGGGGATTCTCCTACAATGAGCAGTTCTTC	CSASPLAGGFSYNEQFF
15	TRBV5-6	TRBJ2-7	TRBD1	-	TGTGCCAGCAGCTACTTGGACAGGGGGTCCTACGAGCAGTACTTC	CASSYLDRGSYEQYF
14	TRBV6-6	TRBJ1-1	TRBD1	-	TGTGCCAGCAGTTACCAAATCGGACAGGGTTTTGCTTTCTTT	CASSYQIGQGFAFF
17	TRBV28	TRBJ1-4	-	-	TGTGCCAGCAGCCCCGCCCCATACAGAACAACTAATGAAAAACTGTTTTTT	CASSPAPYRTTNEKLFF
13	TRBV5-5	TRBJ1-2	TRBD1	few	TGTGCCAGCAGCCCGACAGGGGGTGAGGGCTACACCTTC	CASSPTGGEGYTF